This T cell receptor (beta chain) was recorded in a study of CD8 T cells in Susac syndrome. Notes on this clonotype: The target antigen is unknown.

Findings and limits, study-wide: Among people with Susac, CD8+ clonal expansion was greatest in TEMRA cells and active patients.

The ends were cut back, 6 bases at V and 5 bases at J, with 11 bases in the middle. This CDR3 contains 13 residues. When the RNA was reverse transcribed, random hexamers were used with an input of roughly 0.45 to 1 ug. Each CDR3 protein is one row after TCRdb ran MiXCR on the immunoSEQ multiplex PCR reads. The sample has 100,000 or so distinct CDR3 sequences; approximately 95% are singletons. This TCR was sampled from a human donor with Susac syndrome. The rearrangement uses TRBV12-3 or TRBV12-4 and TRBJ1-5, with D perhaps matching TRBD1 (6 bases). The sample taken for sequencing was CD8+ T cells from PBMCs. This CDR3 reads CASSQNRDQPQHF. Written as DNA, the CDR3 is TGTGCCAGCAGCCAAAACAGGGATCAGCCCCAGCATTTT.